This T cell receptor beta chain was captured in a study of blood T cell repertoires in COVID-19. Overall study context: The study drew acute and convalescent COVID-19 samples from the United States, Italy and Spain. Sources were T cells, B-cell-depleted T cells, or PBMCs; the material itself was cDNA or gDNA.

Original processing methods: Reference gene primer amplification gave nucleated cell count estimates. The table came from immunoSEQ multiplex PCR; TCRdb's copy has only in-frame clones and leaves some out. That table furnishes V, J and clone size, whereas the DNA furnished D and trimming. The sample consists of some 81,000 clones, about 95% of them appearing once. The length of the CDR3 is 14 residues. The sequencing sample was made of peripheral blood. The rearrangement uses TRBV21-1 and TRBJ1-3. TRBV21-1 is marked as a pseudogene. The sequence was obtained from a human donor with active COVID-19. The donor label of this sample is uncertain. CDR3 loop: CASSRGSSGNTIYF. DNA of the CDR3: TGTGCCAGCAGTCGCGGCAGCTCTGGAAACACCATATATTTT.